The clone carrying this T cell receptor beta chain was detected ten times or more. The sample carries other DNA sequences with the same CDR3. The source of the sample is a study of blood T cell repertoires in COVID-19. Study at large: Both acute and convalescent COVID-19 samples were obtained from the United States, Italy and Spain.

Authors' methods: It was from reference gene primer amplification that nucleated cell counts were estimated. The data were produced by immunoSEQ multiplex PCR, yet TCRdb's version contains in-frame clones alone and is incomplete. Clone size and V and J calls were adopted from that table, with D and trimming inferred from the DNA. The sample contains more than 200,000 clones, around 88% of which appear only once. The CDR3 sequence is 15 residues long. V was clipped by 1 base and J by 8 bases; unmatched bases: 4. In germline, CDR1 is LNHDA, CDR2 SQIVND (reference sequence). The V and J genes are TRBV19 and TRBJ1-6; TRBD1 matches at 8 bases. The sequence derives from a man of 80 years or more with acute or convalescent COVID-19. The sequencing input was peripheral blood. CDR3 bases: TGTGCCAGTAGTATAGGTGGACAGGGAGATTCACCCCTCCACTTT. Translation gives CASSIGGQGDSPLHF.